One sample yielded the 26 T cell receptor beta chains listed below, sequenced in a study of T cells in Graves' hyperthyroidism and ophthalmopathy. RNA transcripts served as the template for amplifying TCR beta CDR3 regions. The primer set for the first-round RT-PCR of the TCR CDR3 was HTBI. MiXCR was run by TCRdb on the multiplex PCR reads, yielding one entry per CDR3 protein. The sample holds hundreds of thousands of distinct CDR3 sequences, around 20% seen once. The sequencing sample was made of blood. The receptors were gathered from a man between 25 and 39 years old with Graves' ophthalmopathy.

This clonotype was counted only a few times. The chain joins TRBV6-1 to TRBJ2-2; 10 bases agree with TRBD2. This CDR3 has 15 residues. Germline CDR1 MNHNS, CDR2 SASEGT. After removal of 3 bases from V and 6 bases from J, the junction contained 4 bases not matched to a gene. This CDR3 is CASSEASGSSGELFF. The CDR3 nucleotides read TGTGCCAGCAGTGAGGCTAGCGGGAGTTCCGGGGAGCTGTTTTTT.

A few counts support this clonotype. This sequence joins TRBV7-2 and TRBJ2-1; 12 bases line up with TRBD2. The CDR3 is 18 amino acids. Germline V lookup: CDR1 SGHTA, CDR2 FQGNSA. Trimming took 3 bases from V and 0 from J; bases not matched to a gene: 6. CDR3 DNA sequence: TGTGCCAGCAGCTTGGGGACTAGCGGGTCAAGCTCCTACAATGAGCAGTTCTTC. Amino acids: CASSLGTSGSSSYNEQFF.

This clonotype was recorded many times. One junction end disagrees with the germline gene, perhaps due to a read error. The chain couples TRBV12-3 or TRBV12-4 to TRBJ2-2; D is possibly TRBD2 (5 bases). The CDR3 consists of 15 residues. Here the CDR3 reads CASSLDGRDTGELFF. The CDR3 region has the DNA TGTGCCAGCAGCTTAGATGGGAGAGACACCGGGGAGCTGTTTTTT.

In this sample, this clonotype turned up many times. This chain connects TRBV3-1 to TRBJ1-2; tentatively, D is TRBD1 (5 bases). V lost 3 bases, J lost 2 bases, and 7 bases lay in between. The CDR3 covers 13 residues. Germline V CDR1 and CDR2: LGHDT, YNNKEL (reference sequence). CDR3 residues: CASSQDTNYGYTF. For the CDR3, the DNA is TGTGCCAGCAGCCAGGACACGAACTATGGCTACACCTTC. The variable domain in full, with the rest retrieved from reference TRBV3-1 and TRBJ1-2, is DTAVSQTPKYLVTQMGNDKSIKCEQNLGHDTMYWYKQDSKKFLKIMFSYNNKELIINETVPNRFSPKSPDKAHLNLHINSLELGDSAVYFCASSQDTNYGYTFGSGTRLTVV.

This chain links TRBV7-9 with TRBJ1-2, with 9 bases lining up with TRBD1. After removal of 6 bases from V and 8 bases from J, the junction contained 4 bases not matched to a gene. The CDR3 covers 12 residues. Germline V gene lookup returns CDR1 SEHNR and CDR2 FQNEAQ (reference sequence). The CDR3 region is CASRLQGAGYTF. The CDR3 DNA follows: TGTGCCAGCAGACTACAGGGGGCCGGCTACACCTTC.

This clonotype was detected a few times. The chain joins TRBV6-1 to TRBJ2-2, with 7 bases fitting TRBD2. Trimming removed 5 bases from V and 3 bases from J; junction bases left unmatched: 12. This CDR3 is built from 17 residues. Germline V gives CDR1 MNHNS, CDR2 SASEGT. CDR3 protein: CASSHTGGSKHTGELFF. CDR3 in DNA: TGTGCCAGCAGTCACACGGGGGGTAGCAAGCACACCGGGGAGCTGTTTTTT.

The CDR3: CASSPPGTGGSWNTEAFF. CDR3 DNA sequence: TGTGCCAGCTCACCCCCCGGGACAGGGGGGAGTTGGAACACTGAAGCTTTCTTT. The chain employs TRBV18 and TRBJ1-1; 11 nucleotides line up with TRBD1. V gave up 3 bases and J gave up 1 base; unmatched junction bases: 10. The CDR3 sequence is 18 residues long. Germline V CDR1 and CDR2: KGHSH, LQKENI.

This clonotype was seen a handful of times. The chain employs TRBV9 and TRBJ1-3; D gene uncertain. The CDR3 totals 15 residues. Germline CDR1 is SGDLS and CDR2 is YYNGEE. V was cut by 0 bases and J by 0 bases, with 7 bases left in between. In nucleotides, the CDR3 is TGTGCCAGCAGCGTAGTCGCGAGCTCTGGAAACACCATATATTTT. It translates to CASSVVASSGNTIYF.

This clonotype has a handful of counts. The chain recombines TRBV15 with TRBJ1-1; 10 bases fit TRBD1. The CDR3 is made up of 15 amino acids. Germline lookup yields CDR1 LNHNV and CDR2 YYDKDF (reference sequence). V gave up 5 bases and J gave up 1 base; unmatched junction bases: 4. CDR3 region: CATSPWDRGNTEAFF. CDR3 bases: TGTGCCACCAGCCCCTGGGACAGGGGGAACACTGAAGCTTTCTTT. The complete variable domain, with remaining parts taken from reference TRBV15 and TRBJ1-1, reads DAMVIQNPRYQVTQFGKPVTLSCSQTLNHNVMYWYQQKSSQAPKLLFHYYDKDFNNEADTPDNFQSRRPNTSFCFLDIRSPGLGDTAMYLCATSPWDRGNTEAFFGQGTRLTVV.

The chain has TRBV6-1 and TRBJ2-3, with 9 bases identical to TRBD1. V trimming: 6 bases; J trimming: 5 bases; junction bases outside the gene matches: 12. This CDR3 is 16 amino acids long. Germline CDR1 MNHNS, CDR2 SASEGT. The CDR3: CASRDRGWDARDTQYF. The CDR3 region has the DNA TGTGCCAGCAGGGACAGGGGATGGGACGCCAGAGATACGCAGTATTTT.

The sample holds one count of this clonotype. A much larger clone is a single base away; this may be a read error. CDR3 bases: TGCACCAGCAGCTTGGTGCTAGCGGGACGCAATGAGCAGTTCTTC. It specifies CTSSLVLAGRNEQFF. The gene calls are TRBV5-1 and TRBJ2-1, with TRBD2 matching 9 bases. The CDR3 totals 15 residues. Germline CDR1 is SGHRS and CDR2 is YFSETQ.

There are a few counts of this clonotype. The chain couples TRBV29-1 to TRBJ2-5, with TRBD2 matching over 14 bases. This CDR3 is built from 19 residues. With V trimmed by 2 bases and J by 4 bases, 15 bases remained unmatched. Germline CDR1 is SQVTM and CDR2 is ANQGSEA. The CDR3 protein is CSVESVMGLAGVVGETQYF. DNA of the CDR3: TGCAGCGTTGAAAGCGTAATGGGACTAGCGGGGGTAGTGGGAGAGACCCAGTACTTC.

This clonotype came up a few times. The J gene is TRBJ2-7, the V gene TRBV10-1, with D uncertain. Germline values: CDR1 WNHNN, CDR2 SYGVQD (reference sequence). Trimming removed 6 bases at V and 3 bases at J, with 9 bases between. This CDR3 has 12 residues. The CDR3 DNA is TGCGCCAGCAGGGGGTTCTACTACGAGCAGTACTTC. This sequence encodes CASRGFYYEQYF.

Turning to this clonotype: Given a much more abundant clone one base away, this may be a read error. This sequence joins TRBV5-1 and TRBJ2-7, with 11 bases matching TRBD2. CDR3 length: 15 amino acids. Looked up from germline, CDR1 is SGHRS and CDR2 is YFSETQ. The CDR3 loop is CAGSDTSGRPYEQYF. Written as DNA, the CDR3 is TGCGCCGGCAGCGATACTAGCGGGAGACCCTACGAGCAGTACTTC.

This clonotype was observed many times. The CDR3 DNA is TGTGCCAGCTCACCACTGGGACACCAAGAGACCCAGTACTTC. Translating it yields CASSPLGHQETQYF. The chain couples TRBV18 to TRBJ2-5; possibly TRBD1 or TRBD2 for D (5 bases each). Per the germline V gene, CDR1 is KGHSH and CDR2 is LQKENI. The CDR3 runs 14 residues. With 1 base removed from V and 0 bases from J, the gap between germline ends came to 6 bases.

A few counts support this clonotype. The V and J genes are TRBV20-1 and TRBJ2-3, with D possibly matching TRBD2 (5 bases). The germline CDR1 and CDR2 sequences are DFQATT and SNEGSKA (reference sequence). Trimming removed 4 bases from V and 9 bases from J, with 17 bases in between. This CDR3 has 13 residues. The CDR3 DNA reads as TGCAGTGCTATATCTAAAGCCCCGGGGACGCAGTATTTT. Translating gives CSAISKAPGTQYF.

This clonotype showed up many times. The chain is built from TRBV5-1 and TRBJ2-2; the match to TRBD2 covers 13 bases. The V segment lost 4 bases and the J segment 4 bases; nucleotides outside the gene matches: 1. The CDR3 covers 15 residues. Germline CDR1 reads SGHRS; CDR2 reads YFSETQ. This CDR3 reads CASSRTSGSTGELFF. The CDR3, as DNA: TGCGCCAGCAGCAGGACTAGCGGGAGCACCGGGGAGCTGTTTTTT.

This chain links TRBV7-9 with TRBJ2-1; the match to TRBD2 covers 12 bases. Trimming at V came to 4 bases and at J to 10 bases, leaving 8 bases not matched to a gene. This CDR3 comprises 15 residues. The germline gives CDR1 SEHNR, CDR2 FQNEAQ (reference sequence). The CDR3 is CASSSLAGGPGEQFF. For the CDR3, the DNA is TGTGCCAGCAGCTCGCTAGCGGGAGGGCCCGGGGAGCAGTTCTTC.

This rearrangement joins TRBV12-3 or TRBV12-4 to TRBJ2-2, with D unresolved. Deletions cut 6 bases from V and 5 bases from J, with 7 bases between. CDR3 length equals 12 residues. CDR3 sequence reads: CASSAVTGELFF. The DNA for the CDR3 is TGTGCCAGCAGCGCGGTTACCGGGGAGCTGTTTTTT.

About this clonotype: A much larger clonotype is one base distant, so this may be a read error. The chain recombines TRBV12-3 or TRBV12-4 with TRBJ2-5; D may be TRBD2 (5 bases). Trimming cost V 1 base and J 9 bases, with 9 bases left between them. The CDR3 covers 12 residues. Here the CDR3 DNA reads TGTGCCAGCAGTTTAGGTTCGGAGGCCCAGTACTTC. Amino acid sequence: CASSLGSEAQYF.

This clonotype turned up a few times. This chain links TRBV7-2 with TRBJ2-3; D is ambiguous. The CDR3 contains 14 residues. Germline assignment: CDR1 SGHTA and CDR2 FQGNSA. V was shortened by 1 base and J by 2 bases, with 7 bases between the two germline ends. CDR3 loop: CASSLVQTTDTQYF. The CDR3 DNA is TGTGCCAGCAGCTTAGTGCAGACCACAGATACGCAGTATTTT.

V gene TRBV29-1 combines with J gene TRBJ2-1; D is unclear. The CDR3 totals 11 residues. The germline V and J ends were trimmed by 7 bases and 0 bases, with 4 bases remaining between them. Per germline, CDR1 SQVTM and CDR2 ANQGSEA. CDR3: CSADSYNEQFF. In nucleotides, the CDR3 is TGCAGCGCCGACTCCTACAATGAGCAGTTCTTC.

This clonotype was picked up a small number of times. V and J are TRBV6-5 and TRBJ1-3, with no clear D. CDR3 length equals 17 residues. Deletions cut 2 bases from V and 0 bases from J, with 14 bases between. Per the germline V gene, CDR1 is MNHEY and CDR2 is SVGAGI. CDR3 in amino acids: CASSYPPETFSGNTIYF. Here the CDR3 DNA reads TGTGCCAGCAGTTACCCGCCGGAGACCTTCTCTGGAAACACCATATATTTT.

This clonotype was seen only a few times. The chain recombines TRBV7-9 with TRBJ1-1; the D is unclear. The CDR3 totals 15 residues. Between the trimmed V and J ends, which lost 5 bases and 5 bases, there was a span of 18 bases. Germline V gene sequence: CDR1 SEHNR, CDR2 FQNEAQ (reference sequence). This CDR3 reads CASSPKGPAGTEAFF. The CDR3 nucleotides read TGTGCCAGCAGCCCGAAAGGACCCGCGGGGACTGAAGCTTTCTTT.

The chain uses TRBV6-2 or TRBV6-3 and TRBJ1-2; possibly TRBD1 for D (5 bases). In germline, CDR1 is MNHEY, CDR2 SVGEGT. This CDR3 has 15 amino acids. V was shortened by 6 bases and J by 4 bases, with 18 bases between the two germline ends. The CDR3 reads CASRTLDTSGYGYTF. The CDR3 bases are TGTGCCAGCAGAACCCTGGACACCTCGGGCTATGGCTACACCTTC.

Ten or more counts support this clonotype. The chain links TRBV4-1 to TRBJ1-2; no firm D call. There are 15 residues in the CDR3. Trimming left V 5 bases short and J 7 bases short, with 20 bases between. Per the germline V gene, CDR1 is MGHRA and CDR2 is YSYEKL. The CDR3 sequence is CASSEQLPNSLGYTF. The CDR3 DNA reads as TGCGCCAGCAGCGAACAATTGCCCAATTCCCTTGGCTACACCTTC.